This TCR beta chain was recovered during a study of CD8+ T cells in alopecia areata. Study overall: The study gave treated patients oral tofacitinib at 5 to 10 mg twice daily. Scoring of treated patients' severity used the percentage of affected scalp area. Study-wide findings and caveats: Many expanded lesional clones persisted in scalp and blood during tofacitinib.

The treatment: oral pan-JAK inhibitor, 5-10 mg twice daily. Trimming cost V 8 bases and J 3 bases; bases outside gene matches: 5. Germline V gene sequence: CDR1 SQVTM, CDR2 ANQGSEA. The CDR3 runs to 12 residues. RNA was extracted and reverse transcribed into cDNA as the sequencing template. Using immunoSEQ multiplex PCR, the repertoire was profiled, and TCRdb retains in-frame clones only, with some absent. This table holds approximately 300,000 clones, about three fifths found once. This clone showed up just once. The antigen is unknown. Sequences were derived from CD4+ T cells sorted from blood, sampled at week 24, from a patient treated with tofacitinib. The TCR comes from a human donor with alopecia areata. The chain recombines TRBV29-1 with TRBJ2-5; 8 nucleotides line up with TRBD2. CDR3 coding DNA: TGCAGCCCCCGGCGGGGGGAAGAGACCCAGTACTTC. This gives the protein CSPRRGEETQYF.